Here is one T cell receptor beta chain with its context. Its antigen remains unidentified. Nested amplification of TCRalpha and TCRbeta cDNA involved two PCRs of roughly 16 and 10 cycles. After re-calling the 5' RACE reads, TCRdb lists one entry per CDR3 protein, DNA absent. Reported are some 200,000 distinct CDR3 sequences; the ten largest clones contain 7.5% to 8%. This entry comes from a study of monozygotic twins with inflammatory bowel disease. Study results and caveats: The co-twins with IBD showed lower TCRbeta diversity (inverse Simpson) than their healthy siblings. Relative to healthy twins, IBD patients had fewer clonotypes in common with others, a gap that was especially apparent with disease activity.

Germline-derived CDR1 and CDR2 are MNHNS and SASEGT. This CDR3 contains 16 residues. The J gene is TRBJ1-5, the V gene TRBV6-1; no DNA is available, so the TRBD1 call from TCRdb remains unchecked. Sequencing was carried out using blood. The TCR was taken from a human donor with ulcerative colitis or Crohn's disease, or a healthy co-twin of an affected twin (not recorded which). CDR3 loop: CASSESRIGSNQPQHF.